This T cell receptor beta chain was sequenced for a study of blood T cell repertoires in COVID-19. TCRdb's copy holds only in-frame clones and misses some; the assay was immunoSEQ multiplex PCR. The sample holds 120,000 to 150,000 clones, over 75% seen once. CDR3 length equals 11 residues. V was shortened by 1 base and J by 9 bases, with 4 bases between the two germline ends. The germline V gene has CDR1 SGHVS and CDR2 FQNEAQ. Material for sequencing was peripheral blood. The chain recombines TRBV7-8 with TRBJ2-1; D remains unclear. The source is an older woman with COVID-19, enrolled during active disease. The chain's CDR3 is CASSLVLEQFF. DNA for the CDR3: TGTGCCAGCAGCTTAGTACTTGAGCAGTTCTTC.